Presented here are 24 T cell receptor beta chains from one specimen sequenced in a study of blood T cells in healthy people across ages. The second PCR ran roughly 7 to 12 cycles with a sample-barcoded 5' primer and J-beta primers. TCRdb reprocessed the 5' RACE reads via MiXCR and lists one record per CDR3 protein. The data show 1.5 million to 2 million distinct CDR3 sequences, over 25% seen once. The material sequenced was blood. The receptors stem from a woman in her twenties or thirties in good health.

The CDR3 sequence is CASSQVAKQFF. Here the CDR3 DNA reads TGTGCCAGCAGCCAAGTTGCCAAGCAGTTCTTC. The chain combines TRBV3-1 with TRBJ2-1; unclear D gene. Germline CDR1 is LGHDT and CDR2 is YNNKEL (reference sequence). V was trimmed by 1 base and J by 11 bases, leaving 6 bases between them. The CDR3 totals 11 residues.

The chain joins TRBV7-9 to TRBJ2-4; 7 positions match TRBD2. CDR1 is SEHNR and CDR2 is FQNEAQ in the germline V gene (reference sequence). CDR3 size: 14 residues. V gave up 5 bases and J gave up 13 bases; unmatched junction bases: 14. CDR3 amino acids: CASSLPRAAGEQYF. CDR3 DNA sequence: TGTGCCAGCAGCCTCCCGCGGGCTGCGGGGGAGCAGTACTTC.

This clonotype has more than one count but fewer than ten. This chain links TRBV6-5 with TRBJ2-2; D gene unclear. The V end lost 5 bases, the J end lost 4 bases, and 8 bases lay between the germline ends. Germline loops: CDR1 MNHEY, CDR2 SVGAGI. The CDR3 consists of 13 residues. In DNA form, the CDR3 reads TGTGCCAGCAGTCCCTTTAGCACCGGGGAGCTGTTTTTT. This encodes CASSPFSTGELFF.

V usage is TRBV2 and J usage is TRBJ2-5; tentatively, D is TRBD1 (5 bases). Germline CDR1 reads SNHLY; CDR2 reads FYNNEI. The CDR3 has 13 residues. Trimming pared 3 bases from V and 11 bases from J, leaving 16 bases between. The CDR3: CASSDRVRNEQYF. In DNA, the CDR3 is TGTGCCAGCAGTGACAGGGTTCGGAATGAGCAGTACTTC.

This clonotype has just a few counts. The junction shows a germline mismatch at one end, possibly a read error. The chain uses TRBV12-3 or TRBV12-4 and TRBJ1-1, with D perhaps matching TRBD1 (6 bases). The CDR3 is 16 amino acids. This CDR3 is CASNRGLFWSDTGAFF. Written as DNA, the CDR3 is TGTGCCAGCAACCGGGGGCTTTTTTGGTCCGACACTGGAGCTTTCTTT.

This clonotype was seen only a few times. This sequence joins TRBV12-3 or TRBV12-4 and TRBJ1-6; 11 bases match TRBD1. The length of the CDR3 is 14 residues. V lost 5 bases, J lost 11 bases, and 5 bases stayed unmatched. The CDR3 region has the DNA TGTGCCAGCAGTCCCGGGACAGGGGGAGCACCCCTCCACTTT. Amino acids: CASSPGTGGAPLHF.

The rearrangement links TRBV10-3 to TRBJ1-6; unclear D gene. Per germline, CDR1 ENHRY and CDR2 SYGVKD. V shed 0 bases and J shed 6 bases, with 6 bases lying between them. The CDR3 has 14 residues. CDR3 DNA sequence: TGTGCCATCAGTGAGTCCGGTGTTAATTCACCCCTCCACTTT. This encodes CAISESGVNSPLHF.

This clonotype has at least ten counts. The CDR3 bases are TGTGCCAGCAGTAAGACAGATGCTTATGGCTACACCTTC. Encoded protein: CASSKTDAYGYTF. The V call is TRBV6-5, the J call TRBJ1-2; D may be TRBD1 (5 bases). Germline values: CDR1 MNHEY, CDR2 SVGAGI. The CDR3 contains 13 residues. The V end lost 5 bases, the J end lost 5 bases, and 12 bases lay between the germline ends.

This clonotype was recorded once. The chain links TRBV6-4 to TRBJ2-1; D ambiguous. The germline V gene encodes CDR1 MRHNA and CDR2 SNTAGT. This CDR3 is 15 amino acids long. The ends were cut back, 6 bases at V and 0 bases at J, with 12 bases in the middle. The CDR3 spells CASRKDGFSYNEQFF. In nucleotides, the CDR3 is TGTGCCAGCAGAAAGGACGGCTTCTCCTACAATGAGCAGTTCTTC.

With regard to this clonotype: This may come from a read error, since a much larger clone is one base off. The V gene is TRBV20-1, the J gene TRBJ2-1, with 9 bases aligning to TRBD1. Germline V gene sequence: CDR1 DFQATT, CDR2 SNEGSKA (reference sequence). CDR3 length: 17 amino acids. For the CDR3, the DNA is TGCAGTGGAGAGGGCGGGGACAGGGCAAACTCCAACAATGAGCAGTTCTTC. Translating it yields CSGEGGDRANSNNEQFF.

For this clonotype: One end of the junction fails to match germline, which may point to a read error. The chain carries TRBV11-2 and TRBJ2-3, with 10 bases matching TRBD2. Germline CDR1 is SGHAT and CDR2 is FQNNGV. This CDR3 is built from 16 residues. In nucleotides, the CDR3 is TGTGCCAGCAGCTTACCTTCTAGCGGGGGCACAGATACGCAGTACTTT. This translates into CASSLPSSGGTDTQYF. The full variable domain, in which reference TRBV11-2 and TRBJ2-3 provide the parts outside the CDR3, is EAGVAQSPRYKIIEKRQSVAFWCNPISGHATLYWYQQILGQGPKLLIQFQNNGVVDDSQLPKDRFSAERLKGVDSTLKIQPAKLEDSAVYLCASSLPSSGGTDTQYFGPGTRLTVL.

The chain combines TRBV27 with TRBJ1-1; weak D call: TRBD1 (5 bases). Trimming pared 4 bases from V and 4 bases from J, leaving 13 bases between. The CDR3 has 14 residues. Germline CDR1 MNHEY, CDR2 SMNVEV (reference sequence). The CDR3 sequence: CASSYGVGGTEAFF. For the CDR3, the DNA is TGTGCCAGCAGTTATGGGGTCGGGGGCACTGAAGCTTTCTTT.

The V call is TRBV11-1, the J call TRBJ2-1; 7 bases line up with TRBD2. Germline values: CDR1 SGHAT, CDR2 FQDESV (reference sequence). J was trimmed by 7 bases and V by 8 bases; bases with no gene match: 14. This CDR3 region has 15 residues. CDR3 loop: CASGPTGRGENEQFF. The CDR3 coding sequence is TGTGCCAGCGGCCCAACGGGCCGGGGGGAGAATGAGCAGTTCTTC. Using reference TRBV11-1 and TRBJ2-1 for the parts outside the CDR3, the full variable domain is EAEVAQSPRYKITEKSQAVAFWCDPISGHATLYWYRQILGQGPELLVQFQDESVVDDSQLPKDRFSAERLKGVDSTLKIQPAELGDSAMYLCASGPTGRGENEQFFGPGTRLTVL.

Details on this clonotype: An end of the junction does not agree with germline; a read error may underlie this. This chain joins TRBV7-3 and TRBJ1-1, with a tentative D call TRBD1 (5 bases). Per germline, CDR1 SGHTA and CDR2 FQGTGA. This CDR3 is 13 amino acids long. As DNA, the CDR3 is TGTGCCTGCAGCTTGACAGCAGACACTGAAGCTTTCTTT. This encodes CACSLTADTEAFF. The full variable domain, its missing parts supplied by reference TRBV7-3 and TRBJ1-1, is GAGVSQTPSNKVTEKGKYVELRCDPISGHTALYWYRQSLGQGPEFLIYFQGTGAADDSGLPNDRFFAVRPEGSVSTLKIQRTERGDSAVYLCACSLTADTEAFFGQGTRLTVV.

V gene TRBV10-2 combines with J gene TRBJ1-2; possibly TRBD1 for D (5 bases). The V gene's germline CDR1 is WSHSY and CDR2 SAAADI. This CDR3 comprises 11 residues. V lost 8 bases and J lost 4, with 8 bases in between. CDR3 protein: CASATAYGYTF. In DNA form, the CDR3 reads TGCGCCAGCGCGACAGCCTATGGCTACACCTTC.

This clonotype was detected a few times. The chain has TRBV9 and TRBJ2-7, with unresolved D. This CDR3 has 15 amino acids. CDR1 is SGDLS, CDR2 YYNGEE, per germline. Trimming took off 0 bases at V and 5 bases at J, with 15 bases between the two ends. This chain's CDR3 is CASSVEGVSSNEQYF. The CDR3 nucleotides are TGTGCCAGCAGCGTAGAAGGTGTTAGCAGCAACGAGCAGTACTTC.

This chain connects TRBV5-1 to TRBJ2-3; 8 bases align to TRBD2. The germline gives CDR1 SGHRS, CDR2 YFSETQ. The V segment lost 4 bases and the J segment 4 bases; nucleotides outside the gene matches: 8. CDR3 length: 15 residues. CDR3 in amino acids: CASSEIGTSADTQYF. As DNA, the CDR3 is TGCGCCAGCAGCGAAATTGGGACTAGTGCAGATACGCAGTATTTT.

This clonotype was recorded many times. This chain links TRBV7-2 with TRBJ2-1; 7 bases map to TRBD2. There are 16 residues in the CDR3. V lost 0 bases to trimming and J lost 12 bases; unmatched junction nucleotides: 14. CDR1 SGHTA and CDR2 FQGNSA come from the germline V gene. The CDR3 reads CASSLARTSTRGRQFF. In nucleotides, the CDR3 is TGTGCCAGCAGCTTAGCGCGGACTAGTACTCGGGGTCGGCAGTTCTTC.

This chain links TRBV21-1 with TRBJ2-4; the table's D call TRBD2 went unverified against the DNA. TRBV21-1 is termed a pseudogene. This CDR3 has 15 residues. The CDR3 spells CAGSTGTSGRNIQYF. Here the CDR3 DNA reads TGTGCCGGCAGCACCGGGACTAGCGGGAGAAACATTCAGTACTTC.

In its sample, this clonotype was seen a few times. The chain is built from TRBV7-6 and TRBJ2-5; D not resolved. V lost 2 bases and J 2 bases, leaving 15 bases between the germline ends. Germline V gives CDR1 SGHVS, CDR2 FNYEAQ. The CDR3 has 16 amino acids. In nucleotides, the CDR3 is TGTGCCAGCAGCTTACGTCGAATTCAGAATCAAGAGACCCAGTACTTC. It yields the protein CASSLRRIQNQETQYF.

Turning to this clonotype: A single base separates this from a much larger clone, so it may be a read error. V usage is TRBV5-6 and J usage is TRBJ2-1; unclear D gene. The V end lost 9 bases, the J end lost 8 bases, and 21 bases lay between the germline ends. CDR3 length: 14 amino acids. Germline lookup yields CDR1 SGHDT and CDR2 YYEEEE. The CDR3 loop is CANTFFGRVDEQFF. The CDR3 DNA is TGTGCCAACACCTTTTTTGGTCGGGTCGATGAGCAGTTCTTC. Full variable domain (outside the CDR3, taken from reference TRBV5-6 and TRBJ2-1): DAGVTQSPTHLIKTRGQQVTLRCSPKSGHDTVSWYQQALGQGPQFIFQYYEEEERQRGNFPDRFSGHQFPNYSSELNVNALLLGDSALYLCANTFFGRVDEQFFGPGTRLTVL.

As concerns this clonotype: An end of the junction differs from the germline gene, which may be a read error. The rearrangement links TRBV7-3 to TRBJ2-1, with 9 bases aligning to TRBD1. This CDR3 is 15 amino acids long. Germline V gives CDR1 SGHTA, CDR2 FQGTGA. The CDR3: CASSLVGQGGNGQFF. The CDR3, as DNA: TGTGCCAGCAGCTTAGTGGGACAGGGAGGGAATGGGCAGTTCTTC.

The rearrangement joins TRBV20-1 to TRBJ1-5; D call uncertain. This CDR3 has 14 residues. Between the trimmed V and J ends, which lost 5 bases and 0 bases, there was a span of 11 bases. Germline V gene data show CDR1 as DFQATT and CDR2 as SNEGSKA (reference sequence). CDR3 nucleotides: TGCAGTGCTGAGGGAGGGAATAGCAATCAGCCCCAGCATTTT. As protein: CSAEGGNSNQPQHF.

The rearrangement joins TRBV9 to TRBJ2-3, with TRBD2 matching over 8 bases. Trimming at V came to 4 bases and at J to 2 bases, leaving 9 bases not matched to a gene. In germline, CDR1 is SGDLS, CDR2 YYNGEE. The CDR3 totals 16 residues. The CDR3 region is CASSPQRGWNTDTQYF. CDR3 DNA: TGTGCCAGCAGCCCCCAGCGGGGGTGGAACACAGATACGCAGTATTTT.